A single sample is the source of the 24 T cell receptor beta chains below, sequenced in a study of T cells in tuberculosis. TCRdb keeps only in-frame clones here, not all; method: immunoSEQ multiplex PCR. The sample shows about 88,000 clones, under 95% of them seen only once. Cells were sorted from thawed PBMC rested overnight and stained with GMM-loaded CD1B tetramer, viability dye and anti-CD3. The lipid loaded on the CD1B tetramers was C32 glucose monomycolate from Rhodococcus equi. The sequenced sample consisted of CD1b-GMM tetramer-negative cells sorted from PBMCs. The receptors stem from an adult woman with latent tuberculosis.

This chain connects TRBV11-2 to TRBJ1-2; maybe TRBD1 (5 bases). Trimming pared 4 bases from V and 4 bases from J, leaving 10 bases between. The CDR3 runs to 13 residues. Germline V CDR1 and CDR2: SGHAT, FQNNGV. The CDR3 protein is CASSSTGGYGYTF. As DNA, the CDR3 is TGTGCCAGCAGCTCCACCGGGGGCTATGGCTACACCTTC.

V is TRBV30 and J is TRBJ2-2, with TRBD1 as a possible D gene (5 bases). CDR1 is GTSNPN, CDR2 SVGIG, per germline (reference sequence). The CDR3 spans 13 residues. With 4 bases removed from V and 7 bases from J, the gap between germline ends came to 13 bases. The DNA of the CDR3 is TGTGCCTGGATACCTCAGGGTGTCGGGGAGCTGTTTTTT. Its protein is CAWIPQGVGELFF.

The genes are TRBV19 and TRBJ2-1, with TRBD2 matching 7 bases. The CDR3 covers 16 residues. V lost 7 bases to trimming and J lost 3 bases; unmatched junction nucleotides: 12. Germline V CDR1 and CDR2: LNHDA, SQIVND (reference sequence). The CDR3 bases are TGTGCCAGTAAAAAAGGGCCGGGGACTAACTACAATGAGCAGTTCTTC. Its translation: CASKKGPGTNYNEQFF.

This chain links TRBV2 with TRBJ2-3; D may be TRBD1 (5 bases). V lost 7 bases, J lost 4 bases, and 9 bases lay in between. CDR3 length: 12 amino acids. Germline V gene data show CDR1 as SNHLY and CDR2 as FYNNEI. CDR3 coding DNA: TGTGCCAGCATGAAGGGGCCAGATACGCAGTATTTT. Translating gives CASMKGPDTQYF.

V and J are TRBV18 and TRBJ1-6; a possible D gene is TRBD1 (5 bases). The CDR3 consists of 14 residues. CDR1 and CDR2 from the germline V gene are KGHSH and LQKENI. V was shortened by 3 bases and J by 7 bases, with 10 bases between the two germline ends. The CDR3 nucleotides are TGTGCCAGCTCACCGGCTCAGGGCAATTCACCCCTCCACTTT. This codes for CASSPAQGNSPLHF.

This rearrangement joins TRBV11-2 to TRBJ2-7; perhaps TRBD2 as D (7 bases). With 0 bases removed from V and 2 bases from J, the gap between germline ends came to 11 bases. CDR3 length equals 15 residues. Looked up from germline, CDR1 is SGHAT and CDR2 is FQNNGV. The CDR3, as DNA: TGTGCCAGCAGCTTAGAAGGGGGGGCCCCCTACGAGCAGTACTTC. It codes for CASSLEGGAPYEQYF.

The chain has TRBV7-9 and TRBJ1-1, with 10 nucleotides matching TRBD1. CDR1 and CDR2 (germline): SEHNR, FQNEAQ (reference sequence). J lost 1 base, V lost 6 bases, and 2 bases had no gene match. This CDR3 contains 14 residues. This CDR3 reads CASRWDRGNTEAFF. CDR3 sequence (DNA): TGTGCCAGCAGATGGGACAGGGGGAACACTGAAGCTTTCTTT.

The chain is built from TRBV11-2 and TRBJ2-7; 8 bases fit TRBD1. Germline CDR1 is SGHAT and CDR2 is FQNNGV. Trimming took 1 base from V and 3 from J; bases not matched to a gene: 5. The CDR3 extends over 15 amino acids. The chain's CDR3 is CASSLGQGYYYEQYF. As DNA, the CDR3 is TGTGCCAGCAGCTTAGGACAGGGGTACTACTACGAGCAGTACTTC.

CDR3 sequence: CASSTGTDTQYF. DNA of the CDR3: TGTGCCAGCTCAACAGGGACAGATACGCAGTATTTT. This rearrangement joins TRBV18 to TRBJ2-3, with D maybe TRBD1 (6 bases). Per the germline V gene, CDR1 is KGHSH and CDR2 is LQKENI. CDR3 length equals 12 residues. Trimming cost V 5 bases and J 3 bases, with 6 bases left between them.

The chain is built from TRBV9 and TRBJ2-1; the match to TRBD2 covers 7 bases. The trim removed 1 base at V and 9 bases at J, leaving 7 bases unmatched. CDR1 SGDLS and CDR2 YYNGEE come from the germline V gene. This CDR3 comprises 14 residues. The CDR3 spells CASSVIGGGGEQFF. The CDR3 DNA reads TGTGCCAGCAGCGTAATTGGGGGGGGAGGTGAGCAGTTCTTC. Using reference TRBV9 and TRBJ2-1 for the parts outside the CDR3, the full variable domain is DSGVTQTPKHLITATGQRVTLRCSPRSGDLSVYWYQQSLDQGLQFLIQYYNGEERAKGNILERFSAQQFPDLHSELNLSSLELGDSALYFCASSVIGGGGEQFFGPGTRLTVL.

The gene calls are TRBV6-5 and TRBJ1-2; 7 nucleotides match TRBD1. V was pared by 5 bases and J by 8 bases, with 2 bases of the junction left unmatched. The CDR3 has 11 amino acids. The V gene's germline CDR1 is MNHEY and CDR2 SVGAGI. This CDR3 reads CASSAQGGYTF. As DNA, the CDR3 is TGTGCCAGCAGTGCACAGGGGGGCTACACCTTC.

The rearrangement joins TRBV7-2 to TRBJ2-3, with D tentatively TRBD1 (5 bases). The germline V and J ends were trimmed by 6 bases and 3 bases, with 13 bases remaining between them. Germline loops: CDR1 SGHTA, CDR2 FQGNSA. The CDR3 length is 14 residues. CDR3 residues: CASRSLAGTDTQYF. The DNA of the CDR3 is TGTGCCAGCAGGTCATTGGCAGGGACAGATACGCAGTATTTT.

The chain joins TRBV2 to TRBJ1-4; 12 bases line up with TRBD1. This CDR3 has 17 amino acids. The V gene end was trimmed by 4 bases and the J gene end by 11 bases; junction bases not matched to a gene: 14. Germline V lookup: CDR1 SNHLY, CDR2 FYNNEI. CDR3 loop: CASSGDRGREEIRKLFF. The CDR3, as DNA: TGTGCCAGCAGTGGGGACAGGGGGCGAGAAGAGATTCGGAAACTGTTTTTT.

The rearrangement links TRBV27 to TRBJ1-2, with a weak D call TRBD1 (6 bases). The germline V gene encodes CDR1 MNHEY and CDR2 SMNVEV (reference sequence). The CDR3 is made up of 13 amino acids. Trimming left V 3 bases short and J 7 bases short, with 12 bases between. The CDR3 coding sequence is TGTGCCAGCAGTTTTTTTCAGGGGTCTGGCTACACCTTC. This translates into CASSFFQGSGYTF.

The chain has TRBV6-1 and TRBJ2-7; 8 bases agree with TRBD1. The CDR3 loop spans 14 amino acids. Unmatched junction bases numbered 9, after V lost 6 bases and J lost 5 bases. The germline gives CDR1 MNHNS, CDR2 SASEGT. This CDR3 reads CASRLDRVVHEQYF. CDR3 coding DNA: TGTGCCAGCAGATTGGACAGGGTAGTACACGAGCAGTACTTC.

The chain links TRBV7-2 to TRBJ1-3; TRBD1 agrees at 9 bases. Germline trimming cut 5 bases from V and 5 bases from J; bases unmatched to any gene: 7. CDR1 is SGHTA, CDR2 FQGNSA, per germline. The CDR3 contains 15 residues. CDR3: CASSAGQGGRNTIYF. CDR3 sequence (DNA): TGTGCCAGCAGCGCGGGACAGGGTGGTCGAAACACCATATATTTT.

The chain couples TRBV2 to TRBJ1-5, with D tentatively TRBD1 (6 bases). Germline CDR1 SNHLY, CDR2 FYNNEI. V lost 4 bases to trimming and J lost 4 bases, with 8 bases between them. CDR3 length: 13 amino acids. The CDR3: CASSGQVNQPQHF. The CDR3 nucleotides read TGTGCCAGCAGTGGACAGGTTAATCAGCCCCAGCATTTT.

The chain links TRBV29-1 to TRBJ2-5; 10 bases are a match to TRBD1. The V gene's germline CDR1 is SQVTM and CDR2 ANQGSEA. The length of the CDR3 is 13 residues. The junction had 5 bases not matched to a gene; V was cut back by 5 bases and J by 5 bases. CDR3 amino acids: CSVSDRGRETQYF. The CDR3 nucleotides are TGCAGCGTTTCCGACAGGGGGCGGGAGACCCAGTACTTC.

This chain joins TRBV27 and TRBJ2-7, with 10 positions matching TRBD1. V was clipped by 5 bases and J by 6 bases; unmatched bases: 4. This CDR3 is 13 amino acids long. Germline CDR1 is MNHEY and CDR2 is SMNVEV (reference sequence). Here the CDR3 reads CASSTGQGLEQYV. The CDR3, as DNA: TGTGCCAGCAGTACGGGACAGGGGCTCGAGCAGTACGTC.

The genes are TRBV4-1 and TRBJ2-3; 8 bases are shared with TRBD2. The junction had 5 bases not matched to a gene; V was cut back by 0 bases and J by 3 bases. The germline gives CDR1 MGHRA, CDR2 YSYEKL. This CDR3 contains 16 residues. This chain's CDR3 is CASSQDGGGITDTQYF. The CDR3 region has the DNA TGCGCCAGCAGCCAAGACGGGGGGGGGATTACAGATACGCAGTATTTT.

The CDR3 DNA follows: TGTGCCAGCAGCAAAAGGACCCCTGGGCGGGGAATCATGAACACTGAAGCTTTCTTT. This encodes CASSKRTPGRGIMNTEAFF. The rearrangement uses TRBV21-1 and TRBJ1-1. TRBV21-1 is shown as a pseudogene. CDR3 size: 19 residues.

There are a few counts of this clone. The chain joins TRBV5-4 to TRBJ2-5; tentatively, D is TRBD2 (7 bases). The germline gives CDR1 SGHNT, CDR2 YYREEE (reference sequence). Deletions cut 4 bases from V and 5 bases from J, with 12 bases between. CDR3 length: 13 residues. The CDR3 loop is CASSPGGRETQYF. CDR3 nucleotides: TGTGCCAGCAGCCCGGGGGGCCGGGAGACCCAGTACTTC.

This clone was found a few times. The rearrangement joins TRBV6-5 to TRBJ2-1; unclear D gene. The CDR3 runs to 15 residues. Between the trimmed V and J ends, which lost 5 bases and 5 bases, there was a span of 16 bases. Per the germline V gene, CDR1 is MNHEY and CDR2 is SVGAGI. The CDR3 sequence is CASSPQISRNNEQFF. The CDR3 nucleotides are TGTGCCAGCAGTCCACAGATAAGTCGTAACAATGAGCAGTTCTTC.

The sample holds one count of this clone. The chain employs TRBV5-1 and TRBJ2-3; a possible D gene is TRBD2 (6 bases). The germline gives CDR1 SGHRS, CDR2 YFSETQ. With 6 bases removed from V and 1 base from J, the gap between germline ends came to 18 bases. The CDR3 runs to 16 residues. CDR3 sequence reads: CASTERGGKGTDTQYF. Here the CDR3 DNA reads TGCGCCAGCACCGAGCGTGGCGGGAAAGGCACAGATACGCAGTATTTT.